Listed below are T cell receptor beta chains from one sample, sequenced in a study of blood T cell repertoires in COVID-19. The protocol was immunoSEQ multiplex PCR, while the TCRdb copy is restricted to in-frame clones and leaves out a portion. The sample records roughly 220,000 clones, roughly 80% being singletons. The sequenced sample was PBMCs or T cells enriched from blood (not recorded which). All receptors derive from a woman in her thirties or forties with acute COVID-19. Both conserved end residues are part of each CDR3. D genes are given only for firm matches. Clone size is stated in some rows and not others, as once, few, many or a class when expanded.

TGTGCCAGCAGTCCGAACAGGGATTCACCCCTCCACTTT,CASSPNRDSPLHF,few,TRBV11-2,TRBJ1-6,.
TGTGCCAGCAGTGACGATACAGGGGGCAGTCAGCCCCAGCATTTT,CASSDDTGGSQPQHF,.,TRBV6-1,TRBJ1-5,TRBD1
TGTGCCAGCAGTGAACCGACGGGGGGAGGGCTGTTTTTT,CASSEPTGGGLFF,.,TRBV2,TRBJ2-2,TRBD2
TGTGCCAGCAGCTTGGCCACGGGACAGGGGGCCGTCTATGGCTACACCTTC,CASSLATGQGAVYGYTF,.,TRBV5-5,TRBJ1-2,TRBD1
TGTGCCAGCAGCGTACTAGCCGAACCCTACGAGCAGTACTTC,CASSVLAEPYEQYF,.,TRBV9,TRBJ2-7,.
TGTGCCAGCAGCGCCAGGACTAGCGGGTCTTACAATGAGCAGTTCTTC,CASSARTSGSYNEQFF,.,TRBV9,TRBJ2-1,TRBD2
TGTGCCAGCAGTTTATCGCAGGGGGCCCGCCATAGTGAAGCTTTCTTT,CASSLSQGARHSEAFF,.,TRBV28,TRBJ1-1,TRBD1
TGTGCCAGCAGCTTGAACAGGGGTTATGGCTACACCTTC,CASSLNRGYGYTF,.,TRBV7-9,TRBJ1-2,TRBD1
TGTGCCAGCAGCTTATTTCAGGGATCGGCCTACGAGCAGTACTTC,CASSLFQGSAYEQYF,.,TRBV7-2,TRBJ2-7,.
TGCAGCACTCAGACTAGCGGGGGACTCAATGAGCAGTTCTTC,CSTQTSGGLNEQFF,.,TRBV29-1,TRBJ2-1,TRBD2
TGTGCCAGCAGCGGAGGAGGGACAGGGAGGACTGAAGCTTTCTTT,CASSGGGTGRTEAFF,.,TRBV7-9,TRBJ1-1,TRBD1
TGTGCCAGCAGCTTACCGAGACAGAACACTGAAGCTTTCTTT,CASSLPRQNTEAFF,.,TRBV11-2,TRBJ1-1,.
TGTGCCAGCAGCCCCCGGACAGCGAACACTGAAGCTTTCTTT,CASSPRTANTEAFF,.,TRBV9,TRBJ1-1,.
TGTGCCAGCAGCCCCGACACTAACTATGGCTACACCTTC,CASSPDTNYGYTF,.,TRBV11-2,TRBJ1-2,.
TGTGCCAGCAGCTTGGGAGACAGGGGCACTATTGGTGAAAAACTGTTTTTT,CASSLGDRGTIGEKLFF,.,TRBV5-8,TRBJ1-4,TRBD1
TGTGCCAGCAGCTTAGGGGGCGGGGATCAGCCCCAGCATTTT,CASSLGGGDQPQHF,.,TRBV11-1,TRBJ1-5,.
TGTGCCAGCAGCCAAATCACGGTGAACACTGAAGCTTTCTTT,CASSQITVNTEAFF,.,TRBV14,TRBJ1-1,.
TGTGCCAGCAGCCCCAGAAACAGGGGACGATCTGGGGCCAACGTCCTGACTTTC,CASSPRNRGRSGANVLTF,.,TRBV5-4,TRBJ2-6,TRBD1
TGTGCCAGCAGCCACGAGGGTATCGATTCACCCCTCCACTTT,CASSHEGIDSPLHF,.,TRBV5-5,TRBJ1-6,.
TGTGCCAGCAGTTTTCGGGACTGGGGTTCACCCCTCCACTTT,CASSFRDWGSPLHF,.,TRBV27,TRBJ1-6,.
TGTGCCAGCAGCCCAGGAAAGACCCAGTACTTC,CASSPGKTQYF,.,TRBV14,TRBJ2-5,.
TGTGCCAGCAGTTTTCCTCCGGGACTAGCCTCCGATACGCAGTATTTT,CASSFPPGLASDTQYF,.,TRBV28,TRBJ2-3,TRBD2
TGTGCCAGCAGCTTATACGGGGGGGCCCTAGATACGCAGTATTTT,CASSLYGGALDTQYF,.,TRBV7-6,TRBJ2-3,TRBD2
TGTGCCAGCAGCTCCACCGGGACAGGGAGCACTGAAGCTTTCTTT,CASSSTGTGSTEAFF,few,TRBV5-6,TRBJ1-1,TRBD1